This T cell receptor (beta chain) is from a study of identical twins. Via MiXCR, TCRdb re-called the 5' RACE reads, giving one row per CDR3 protein. The sample comprises some 560,000 distinct CDR3 sequences, 7.5% to 10% of which are singletons, and 3% rests with the top ten. This clonotype was observed a few times. The CDR3 sequence is 11 residues long. V shed 4 bases and J shed 8 bases, with 6 bases lying between them. CDR1 is MNHEY and CDR2 is SVGEGT in the germline V gene. In addition, the sample was reused for a study of yellow fever vaccine responses in identical twins.

The V gene is TRBV6-2 or TRBV6-3, the J gene TRBJ2-4; D remains unclear. The sequenced sample consisted of PBMCs. The receptor was derived from a young woman in good health. This CDR3 reads CASSFKHIQYF. The CDR3 DNA sequence: TGTGCCAGCAGTTTCAAGCACATTCAGTACTTC.